A selection of T cell receptor beta chains follows, all from one sample in a study of control samples from healthy donors and cancer patients. The table came from immunoSEQ multiplex PCR; TCRdb's copy has only in-frame clones and leaves some out. Of some 120,000 clones in the sample, about nine tenths are singletons; the top ten hold more than 6.5%. The sequenced sample was blood. The source is a man aged 40-50 years in good health. Both conserved end residues are part of each CDR3. D genes are given only for firm matches. Where a row states a size, it is once, few, many or the class of an expanded clone; other rows omit it.

clone_size: .; v_call: TRBV7-3; d_call: TRBD1; j_call: TRBJ2-7; cdr3_nt: TGTGCCAGCAGCTTACTACCAGGACAGGGCTTTTCCGAGCAGTACTTC; cdr3_aa: CASSLLPGQGFSEQYF
clone_size: .; v_call: TRBV18; d_call: .; j_call: TRBJ2-1; cdr3_nt: TGTGCCAGCTCACCCCGAAAGACTCATTATGAGCAGTTCTTC; cdr3_aa: CASSPRKTHYEQFF
clone_size: .; v_call: TRBV19; d_call: .; j_call: TRBJ1-5; cdr3_nt: TGTGCCAGTAGTATTACGGGGAGTAGCAATCAGCCCCAGCATTTT; cdr3_aa: CASSITGSSNQPQHF
clone_size: .; v_call: TRBV4-1; d_call: .; j_call: TRBJ1-4; cdr3_nt: TGCGCCAGCAGCCAAGAAGAACAACCACCGGGGACACTGTTTTTT; cdr3_aa: CASSQEEQPPGTLFF
clone_size: once; v_call: TRBV29-1; d_call: .; j_call: TRBJ1-5; cdr3_nt: TGCAGCGGGGGGGGGAGGGGTCAGCCCCAGCATTTT; cdr3_aa: CSGGGRGQPQHF
clone_size: .; v_call: TRBV25-1; d_call: TRBD1; j_call: TRBJ1-5; cdr3_nt: TGTGCCAGCAGTGAAGCCGGGACAGGGGGCGATCAGCCCCAGCATTTT; cdr3_aa: CASSEAGTGGDQPQHF
clone_size: once; v_call: TRBV10-2; d_call: TRBD2; j_call: TRBJ2-1; cdr3_nt: TGCGCCAGCGGGACTACGGGGAATGAGCAGTTCTTC; cdr3_aa: CASGTTGNEQFF
clone_size: .; v_call: TRBV3-1/TRBV3-2; d_call: .; j_call: TRBJ1-5; cdr3_nt: TGTGCCAGCAGCCAAGGTTTTGGGGGGAGCAATCAGCCCCAGCATTTT; cdr3_aa: CASSQGFGGSNQPQHF
clone_size: .; v_call: TRBV30; d_call: .; j_call: TRBJ1-2; cdr3_nt: TGTGCCTGGAGTGTAGTGCACAGGGCCGAGTATGGCTACACCTTC; cdr3_aa: CAWSVVHRAEYGYTF
clone_size: .; v_call: TRBV9; d_call: .; j_call: TRBJ2-2; cdr3_nt: TGTGCCAGCAGCGTAATTGGGGGGGCTGGCGGGGAGCTGTTTTTT; cdr3_aa: CASSVIGGAGGELFF
clone_size: .; v_call: TRBV11-2; d_call: .; j_call: TRBJ2-3; cdr3_nt: TGTGCCAGCAGCGCCGGACTCGATCGCACAGATACGCAGTATTTT; cdr3_aa: CASSAGLDRTDTQYF
clone_size: .; v_call: TRBV29-1; d_call: .; j_call: TRBJ1-1; cdr3_nt: TGCAGCGTTTCGACCGCCGGACGGAACACTGAAGCTTTCTTT; cdr3_aa: CSVSTAGRNTEAFF
clone_size: .; v_call: TRBV7-2; d_call: TRBD2; j_call: TRBJ2-5; cdr3_nt: TGTGCCAGCAGCCCTGGGGCAAGCGGGGGCGCCGAGACCCAGTACTTC; cdr3_aa: CASSPGASGGAETQYF
clone_size: .; v_call: TRBV11-2; d_call: .; j_call: TRBJ2-5; cdr3_nt: TGTGCCAGCGGCAACAGGGCAGAGACCCAGTACTTC; cdr3_aa: CASGNRAETQYF
clone_size: .; v_call: TRBV28; d_call: .; j_call: TRBJ2-5; cdr3_nt: TGTGCCAGCAGTTTTGAAGAGACCCAGTACTTC; cdr3_aa: CASSFEETQYF
clone_size: .; v_call: TRBV3-1/TRBV3-2; d_call: .; j_call: TRBJ1-3; cdr3_nt: TGTGCCAGCAGTCGAGTCTCGAGGGGGGAACACACCATATATTTT; cdr3_aa: CASSRVSRGEHTIYF
clone_size: .; v_call: TRBV15; d_call: .; j_call: TRBJ1-1; cdr3_nt: TGTGCCACCAGCAGAGGGGGAGGGGACACTGAAGCTTTCTTT; cdr3_aa: CATSRGGGDTEAFF
clone_size: .; v_call: TRBV7-9; d_call: .; j_call: TRBJ1-2; cdr3_nt: TGTGCCAGCAGGAGGGACCCTCGTCATGGCTACACCTTC; cdr3_aa: CASRRDPRHGYTF
clone_size: .; v_call: TRBV29-1; d_call: .; j_call: TRBJ1-1; cdr3_nt: TGCAGCGTTGGGGAAAGGGTTAACACTGAAGCTTTCTTT; cdr3_aa: CSVGERVNTEAFF
clone_size: .; v_call: TRBV24-1; d_call: .; j_call: TRBJ1-2; cdr3_nt: TGTGCCACCAGTGTGAGGGGCAGCTATGGCTACACCTTC; cdr3_aa: CATSVRGSYGYTF
clone_size: .; v_call: TRBV6-5; d_call: .; j_call: TRBJ1-2; cdr3_nt: TGTGCCAGCATGGAGGGCTATGGCTACACCTTC; cdr3_aa: CASMEGYGYTF
clone_size: few; v_call: TRBV11-3; d_call: TRBD1; j_call: TRBJ1-1; cdr3_nt: TGTGCCAGCAGCTTGGGACAGGGGGGAAACACTGAAGCTTTCTTT; cdr3_aa: CASSLGQGGNTEAFF